The 22 T cell receptor beta chains given below trace back to one sample, sequenced in a study of PD-1 blockade in classical Hodgkin lymphoma. The time point is: cycle 4 day 1 (C4D1), after more than 5 weeks of nivolumab. Relapses following autologous stem cell transplantation were seen in all patients, with brentuximab vedotin exposure varying. Purification of CD4+ T cells from thawed PBMCs was performed via magnetic negative selection. Assay: immunoSEQ multiplex PCR; the TCRdb copy retains only in-frame clones and omits some. This table has 30,000 to 35,000 clones, about 81% appearing once. Specimen: CD4+ T cells from blood, collected before the fourth cycle of nivolumab. The receptors were sampled from a human donor with classical Hodgkin lymphoma.

The chain uses TRBV28 and TRBJ2-2; 7 nucleotides agree with TRBD1. Germline lookup yields CDR1 MDHEN and CDR2 SYDVKM. The J segment lost 2 bases and the V segment lost 3 bases, leaving 6 bases of the junction unmatched. The CDR3 contains 16 residues. CDR3 DNA sequence: TGTGCCAGCAGTTTGGTAGGACAGGTTAACACCGGGGAGCTGTTTTTT. Encoded protein: CASSLVGQVNTGELFF.

This sequence joins TRBV30 and TRBJ1-5, with D possibly being TRBD1 (5 bases). The V end was cut by 0 bases, the J end by 6 bases, with 12 bases between. Germline values: CDR1 GTSNPN, CDR2 SVGIG (reference sequence). This CDR3 contains 14 residues. As DNA, the CDR3 is TGTGCCTGGAGTGTACACCGGGACGGTCAGCCCCAGCATTTT. Translation: CAWSVHRDGQPQHF.

V usage is TRBV5-1 and J usage is TRBJ2-2; 9 nucleotides match TRBD1. V shed 0 bases and J 4 bases; nucleotides not matched to a gene: 1. CDR1 SGHRS and CDR2 YFSETQ come from the germline V gene. The CDR3 is made up of 15 amino acids. CDR3 nucleotide sequence: TGCGCCAGCAGCTTGGACAGGGGGCTCACCGGGGAGCTGTTTTTT. Amino acids: CASSLDRGLTGELFF.

The chain is built from TRBV6-5 and TRBJ1-5; possible D gene TRBD1, 5 bases. The germline gives CDR1 MNHEY, CDR2 SVGAGI. The CDR3 totals 14 residues. V was trimmed by 6 bases and J by 0 bases, leaving 9 bases between them. The CDR3, as DNA: TGTGCCAGCAGGGGGGTTCATAGCAATCAGCCCCAGCATTTT. It is translated as CASRGVHSNQPQHF.

The V call is TRBV30, the J call TRBJ2-7, with 11 bases aligning to TRBD1. The length of the CDR3 is 14 residues. Germline V gene data show CDR1 as GTSNPN and CDR2 as SVGIG (reference sequence). V lost 2 bases to trimming and J lost 4 bases; unmatched junction nucleotides: 4. In DNA form, the CDR3 reads TGTGCCTGGAGTTTGGACAGGGGGCAATACGAGCAGTACTTC. It is translated as CAWSLDRGQYEQYF. Full variable domain (rest looked up from reference TRBV30 and TRBJ2-7): SQTIHQWPATLVQPVGSPLSLECTVEGTSNPNLYWYRQAAGRGLQLLFYSVGIGQISSEVPQNLSASRPQDRQFILSSKKLLLSDSGFYLCAWSLDRGQYEQYFGPGTRLTVT.

The rearrangement joins TRBV25-1 to TRBJ1-6; D might be TRBD1 (5 bases). V was trimmed by 2 bases and J by 9 bases, leaving 17 bases between them. The CDR3 spans 16 residues. Germline loops: CDR1 MGHDK, CDR2 SYGVNS. The CDR3 sequence: CASSETGTRGGSPLHF. Here the CDR3 DNA reads TGTGCCAGCAGTGAAACGGGTACGCGGGGGGGTTCACCCCTCCACTTT.

This chain links TRBV7-9 with TRBJ2-3, with 9 bases matching TRBD1. Germline V CDR1 and CDR2: SEHNR, FQNEAQ (reference sequence). The CDR3 is made up of 15 amino acids. V lost 5 bases, J lost 4 bases, and 7 bases stayed unmatched. In DNA form, the CDR3 reads TGTGCCAGCAGCACTACAGGGGGCTGGGCAGATACGCAGTATTTT. Residues: CASSTTGGWADTQYF.

The rearrangement joins TRBV11-2 to TRBJ1-1; 7 bases map to TRBD1. The CDR3 has 14 amino acids. Germline V gene data show CDR1 as SGHAT and CDR2 as FQNNGV. With 4 bases clipped from V and 11 bases from J, the junction kept 13 bases outside the gene matches. DNA of the CDR3: TGTGCCAGCAGCTCCCTACAGGGGCGACGTATGGCTTTCTTT. This sequence encodes CASSSLQGRRMAFF.

The V and J genes are TRBV5-6 and TRBJ2-7; D uncertain. Per the germline V gene, CDR1 is SGHDT and CDR2 is YYEEEE. Trimming left V 0 bases short and J 4 bases short, with 2 bases between. CDR3 length: 11 residues. The CDR3 sequence: CASSLGYEQYF. In DNA form, the CDR3 reads TGTGCCAGCAGCTTGGGGTACGAGCAGTACTTC.

The chain links TRBV15 to TRBJ2-7; a weak D match, TRBD2 (6 bases). Germline V CDR1 and CDR2: LNHNV, YYDKDF (reference sequence). There are 16 residues in the CDR3. The V gene lost 1 base and the J gene lost 1 base, with 14 bases spanning the gap. The CDR3 region is CATSRGGTGVSYEQYF. The CDR3 region has the DNA TGTGCCACCAGCAGAGGGGGGACGGGGGTTTCCTACGAGCAGTACTTC.

The chain has TRBV30 and TRBJ1-5; D uncertain. The CDR3 covers 13 residues. The germline V gene has CDR1 GTSNPN and CDR2 SVGIG (reference sequence). The germline V and J ends were trimmed by 1 base and 1 base, with 5 bases remaining between them. The CDR3 spells CAWSEGSNQPQHF. The CDR3 DNA reads as TGTGCCTGGAGTGAAGGGAGCAATCAGCCCCAGCATTTT.

The V gene is TRBV5-1, the J gene TRBJ2-1; D tentatively reads TRBD1 or TRBD2 (5 bases each). Germline loops: CDR1 SGHRS, CDR2 YFSETQ. The CDR3 runs 15 residues. V gave up 4 bases and J gave up 1 base, with 12 bases separating them. The CDR3, as DNA: TGCGCCAGCAGCGTCGGGACGGTATCCTACAATGAGCAGTTCTTC. Residues: CASSVGTVSYNEQFF.

The chain has TRBV27 and TRBJ1-3; D gene uncertain. Germline V gene lookup returns CDR1 MNHEY and CDR2 SMNVEV (reference sequence). The CDR3 has 14 residues. Trimming cost V 6 bases and J 4 bases, with 13 bases left between them. DNA for the CDR3: TGTGCCAGCAGCAGTCCTTCACGGGGAAACACCATATATTTT. It codes for CASSSPSRGNTIYF.

In this sample, this clone turned up once. The CDR3 here is CASSLAPYRVMNTEAFF. The CDR3 nucleotides read TGCGCCAGCAGCTTGGCGCCGTACAGGGTTATGAACACTGAAGCTTTCTTT. The chain is built from TRBV5-1 and TRBJ1-1; perhaps TRBD1 as D (6 bases). Germline V gene lookup returns CDR1 SGHRS and CDR2 YFSETQ. This CDR3 is built from 17 residues. The ends were cut back, 0 bases at V and 0 bases at J, with 15 bases in the middle. The full variable domain, with the rest looked up from reference TRBV5-1 and TRBJ1-1, is KAGVTQTPRYLIKTRGQQVTLSCSPISGHRSVSWYQQTPGQGLQFLFEYFSETQRNKGNFPGRFSGRQFSNSRSEMNVSTLELGDSALYLCASSLAPYRVMNTEAFFGQGTRLTVV.

The chain employs TRBV28 and TRBJ2-3; D uncertain. Trimming pared 4 bases from V and 2 bases from J, leaving 4 bases between. There are 12 residues in the CDR3. From germline, CDR1 is MDHEN and CDR2 SYDVKM. The CDR3 coding sequence is TGTGCCAGCAGTTCATACACAGATACGCAGTATTTT. It is translated as CASSSYTDTQYF.

The rearrangement uses TRBV2 and TRBJ1-1; 7 nucleotides agree with TRBD1. This CDR3 has 14 amino acids. Per the germline V gene, CDR1 is SNHLY and CDR2 is FYNNEI. Trimming removed 6 bases from V and 6 bases from J; junction bases left unmatched: 10. The CDR3 protein is CASRTDRVVSEAFF. The CDR3 nucleotides are TGTGCCAGCAGAACAGACAGGGTAGTCTCTGAAGCTTTCTTT.

The V call is TRBV5-6, the J call TRBJ1-4; 9 bases match TRBD1. The CDR3 is 16 residues long. V was clipped by 4 bases and J by 7 bases; unmatched bases: 11. The germline V gene encodes CDR1 SGHDT and CDR2 YYEEEE. CDR3 in amino acids: CASSHRRRDRAEKLFF. The DNA for the CDR3 is TGTGCCAGCAGCCACAGGAGGCGGGACAGGGCTGAAAAACTGTTTTTT.

CDR3 coding DNA: TGTGCCAGCAGCGTCCGGGACAGGGTCTATCAGCCCCAGCATTTT. Its translation: CASSVRDRVYQPQHF. This chain uses TRBV5-6 with TRBJ1-5; 9 bases are a match to TRBD1. Losses at the gene ends were 4 bases for V and 5 bases for J; bases not matched to a gene: 7. The CDR3 consists of 15 residues. Germline CDR1 and CDR2: SGHDT and YYEEEE. Full variable domain (missing parts from reference TRBV5-6 and TRBJ1-5): DAGVTQSPTHLIKTRGQQVTLRCSPKSGHDTVSWYQQALGQGPQFIFQYYEEEERQRGNFPDRFSGHQFPNYSSELNVNALLLGDSALYLCASSVRDRVYQPQHFGDGTRLSIL.

This rearrangement joins TRBV29-1 to TRBJ2-2; 8 nucleotides agree with TRBD1. This CDR3 is built from 15 residues. The germline gives CDR1 SQVTM, CDR2 ANQGSEA. The V segment lost 3 bases and the J segment 1 base; nucleotides outside the gene matches: 4. The CDR3 DNA is TGCAGCGTTGAGGGACAGGACCTGAACACCGGGGAGCTGTTTTTT. Its translation: CSVEGQDLNTGELFF.

The chain employs TRBV7-9 and TRBJ1-4; no firm D call. The CDR3 loop spans 16 amino acids. The ends were cut back, 0 bases at V and 8 bases at J, with 16 bases in the middle. CDR1 and CDR2 (germline): SEHNR, FQNEAQ (reference sequence). CDR3 nucleotides: TGTGCCAGCAGCTTAGCGACGGTTTTTGTTGGCGAAAAACTGTTTTTT. Protein sequence: CASSLATVFVGEKLFF.

V usage is TRBV7-9 and J usage is TRBJ1-1; tentatively, D is TRBD1 (5 bases). V was shortened by 6 bases and J by 0 bases, with 11 bases between the two germline ends. Germline V gene lookup returns CDR1 SEHNR and CDR2 FQNEAQ (reference sequence). The CDR3 runs to 14 residues. CDR3 bases: TGTGCCAGCAGTCCGCAGGGATTGAACACTGAAGCTTTCTTT. Its translation is CASSPQGLNTEAFF. The full variable domain, completed using reference TRBV7-9 and TRBJ1-1, is DTGVSQNPRHKITKRGQNVTFRCDPISEHNRLYWYRQTLGQGPEFLTYFQNEAQLEKSRLLSDRFSAERPKGSFSTLEIQRTEQGDSAMYLCASSPQGLNTEAFFGQGTRLTVV.

This sequence joins TRBV7-9 and TRBJ2-1; possibly TRBD1 or TRBD2 for D (5 bases each). Trimming removed 0 bases at V and 0 bases at J, with 9 bases between. CDR1 is SEHNR and CDR2 is FQNEAQ in the germline V gene (reference sequence). This CDR3 has 16 amino acids. The CDR3 is CASSLAAGSSYNEQFF. DNA for the CDR3: TGTGCCAGCAGCTTAGCAGCAGGGAGCTCCTACAATGAGCAGTTCTTC.